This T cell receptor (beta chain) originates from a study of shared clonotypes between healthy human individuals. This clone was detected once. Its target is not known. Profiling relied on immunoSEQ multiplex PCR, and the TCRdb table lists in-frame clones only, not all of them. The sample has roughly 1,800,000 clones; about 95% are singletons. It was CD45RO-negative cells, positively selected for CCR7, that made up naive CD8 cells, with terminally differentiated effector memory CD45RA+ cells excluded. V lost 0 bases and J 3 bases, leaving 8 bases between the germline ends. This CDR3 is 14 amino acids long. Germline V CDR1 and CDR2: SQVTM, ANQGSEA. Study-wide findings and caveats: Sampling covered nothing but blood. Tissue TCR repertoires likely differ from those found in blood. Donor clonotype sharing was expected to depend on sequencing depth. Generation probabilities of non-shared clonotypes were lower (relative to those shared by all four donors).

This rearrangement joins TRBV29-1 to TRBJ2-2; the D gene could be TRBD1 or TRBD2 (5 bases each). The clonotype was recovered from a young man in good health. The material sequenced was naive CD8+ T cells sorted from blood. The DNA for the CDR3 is TGCAGCGTTGAAGATCCGGGGCACACCGGGGAGCTGTTTTTT. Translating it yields CSVEDPGHTGELFF.